One and the same sample provided the 28 T cell receptor beta chains below, sequenced in a study of cytomegalovirus exposure and HLA in healthy donors (dated by TCRdb to 2017 to 2019). Receptor libraries were prepared by the immunoSEQ multiplex PCR assay. The multiplex PCR relied on a mix of 60 forward primers for TCR Vbeta segments and 13 reverse primers for TCR Jbeta segments. What TCRdb holds here is the immuneACCESS table cut down to in-frame rearrangements. Part of the clones is not present; checked against another copy, under half of the missing clones reflect an unresolved V gene, and the others are unexplained. The sample table contains 200,000 or so clones; only one count was recorded for 75% to 80% of them. 1.5% to 2% of the sample is taken by the ten largest. The sequencing sample was made of PBMCs. The receptor source for this set is a man in his late teens or twenties in good health and CMV-seronegative.

This chain uses TRBV15 with TRBJ2-5, with 7 positions matching TRBD2. The CDR3 consists of 14 residues. Germline V lookup: CDR1 LNHNV, CDR2 YYDKDF (reference sequence). J gave up 3 bases and V 1 base, and 2 bases lay outside the gene matches. CDR3 sequence reads: CATSRVGREETQYF. The CDR3, as DNA: TGTGCCACCAGCAGAGTAGGGAGGGAAGAGACCCAGTACTTC.

V is TRBV2 and J is TRBJ2-7; 13 nucleotides align to TRBD2. The trim removed 6 bases at V and 6 bases at J, leaving 8 bases unmatched. CDR3 length equals 15 residues. The germline V gene has CDR1 SNHLY and CDR2 FYNNEI. The CDR3 nucleotides read TGTGCCAGCAGAGGGACTAGCGGGATTGACGGCGAGCAGTACTTC. Translation: CASRGTSGIDGEQYF.

The rearrangement joins TRBV27 to TRBJ2-7, with a tentative D call TRBD1 (6 bases). Germline CDR1 MNHEY, CDR2 SMNVEV (reference sequence). The CDR3 runs 13 residues. The germline V and J ends were trimmed by 5 bases and 2 bases, with 10 bases remaining between them. The CDR3 is CASSPGQPYEQYF. As DNA, the CDR3 is TGTGCCAGCAGTCCCGGACAGCCCTACGAGCAGTACTTC.

This rearrangement joins TRBV6-5 to TRBJ2-7, with 11 bases fitting TRBD2. V was pared by 5 bases and J by 3 bases, with 3 bases of the junction left unmatched. The CDR3 totals 14 residues. Germline assignment: CDR1 MNHEY and CDR2 SVGAGI. CDR3 nucleotide sequence: TGTGCCAGCAGTCCCGGGACTAGCGGCTACGAGCAGTACTTC. Protein: CASSPGTSGYEQYF.

This clone was seen just once. The chain is built from TRBV7-8 and TRBJ2-7; 7 bases fit TRBD2. Trimming took 0 bases from V and 6 from J; bases not matched to a gene: 8. Germline assignment: CDR1 SGHVS and CDR2 FQNEAQ. This CDR3 is built from 15 residues. The CDR3 DNA reads as TGTGCCAGCAGCTTAGCTTGGGGGGGAGGGGCCGAGCAGTACTTC. This translates into CASSLAWGGGAEQYF. Complete variable domain (other parts from reference TRBV7-8 and TRBJ2-7): GAGVSQSPRYKVAKRGQDVALRCDPISGHVSLFWYQQALGQGPEFLTYFQNEAQLDKSGLPSDRFFAERPEGSVSTLKIQRTQQEDSAVYLCASSLAWGGGAEQYFGPGTRLTVT.

There are a few counts of this clone. CDR3 sequence: CASSYGTGFTQEAFF. The CDR3 nucleotides read TGTGCCAGCAGTTACGGGACAGGGTTCACCCAAGAAGCTTTCTTT. J is TRBJ1-1 and V is TRBV6-5, with 9 bases lining up with TRBD1. The V and J ends lost 2 bases and 8 bases, in that order; junction bases with no gene match: 9. The CDR3 covers 15 residues. The germline V gene encodes CDR1 MNHEY and CDR2 SVGAGI.

The DNA of the CDR3 is TGTGCCAGCAGCTTTTCGAACCCGCCCGACAGCTCCTACGAGCAGTACTTC. This codes for CASSFSNPPDSSYEQYF. J is TRBJ2-7 and V is TRBV5-8; possibly TRBD1 for D (5 bases). The CDR3 length is 17 residues. CDR1 and CDR2 from the germline V gene are SGHTS and YDEGEE. The ends were cut back, 2 bases at V and 0 bases at J, with 18 bases in the middle.

The V call is TRBV4-2, the J call TRBJ2-6; D is ambiguous. Germline lookup yields CDR1 LGHNA and CDR2 YNFKEQ. The V end was cut by 0 bases, the J end by 0 bases, with 9 bases between. This CDR3 contains 17 residues. As DNA, the CDR3 is TGTGCCAGCAGCCAAGACTACCCTCTCTCTGGGGCCAACGTCCTGACTTTC. Translated: CASSQDYPLSGANVLTF.

J is TRBJ2-7 and V is TRBV6-5; D perhaps matches TRBD2 (6 bases). The CDR3 runs 13 residues. Trimming shortened V by 6 bases and J by 4 bases, and 13 bases separated the two germline ends. Looked up from germline, CDR1 is MNHEY and CDR2 is SVGAGI. For the CDR3, the DNA is TGTGCCAGCAGCCCGGGAGAAGGGTACGAGCAGTACTTC. Its protein product is CASSPGEGYEQYF.

CDR3: CASSRQGSRAQHF. The CDR3 DNA is TGTGCCAGCAGCAGACAGGGTTCCAGGGCCCAGCATTTT. The chain links TRBV6-5 to TRBJ1-5; 7 bases are shared with TRBD1. The ends lost 6 bases at V and 11 bases at J; junction bases unmatched: 10. The germline V gene encodes CDR1 MNHEY and CDR2 SVGAGI. The CDR3 loop spans 13 amino acids.

The chain links TRBV28 to TRBJ2-3; the match to TRBD2 covers 9 bases. This CDR3 comprises 16 residues. Germline loops: CDR1 MDHEN, CDR2 SYDVKM. V lost 8 bases to trimming and J lost 4 bases; unmatched junction nucleotides: 13. The CDR3 nucleotides read TGTGCCAGCGGGTGGAATATAGCGGGAGCCTCAGATACGCAGTATTTT. It encodes CASGWNIAGASDTQYF.

This chain joins TRBV6-5 and TRBJ2-5; TRBD1 aligns across 9 bases. Per germline, CDR1 MNHEY and CDR2 SVGAGI. The ends lost 2 bases at V and 5 bases at J; junction bases unmatched: 6. CDR3 length: 15 amino acids. CDR3: CASSYAQGARETQYF. CDR3 DNA sequence: TGTGCCAGCAGTTACGCACAGGGGGCCCGGGAGACCCAGTACTTC.

The V and J genes are TRBV19 and TRBJ1-4; D is uncertain. The V gene lost 3 bases and the J gene lost 0 bases, with 8 bases spanning the gap. CDR1 is LNHDA, CDR2 SQIVND, per germline (reference sequence). The CDR3 length is 15 residues. CDR3 bases: TGTGCCAGTAGTATTTGGAGAGCAACTAATGAAAAACTGTTTTTT. Encoded protein: CASSIWRATNEKLFF. Using reference TRBV19 and TRBJ1-4 for the parts outside the CDR3, the full variable domain is DGGITQSPKYLFRKEGQNVTLSCEQNLNHDAMYWYRQDPGQGLRLIYYSQIVNDFQKGDIAEGYSVSREKKESFPLTVTSAQKNPTAFYLCASSIWRATNEKLFFGSGTQLSVL.

This clone was counted once. The chain couples TRBV9 to TRBJ2-5, with 7 positions matching TRBD2. Trimming removed 2 bases from V and 4 bases from J; junction bases left unmatched: 5. CDR1 is SGDLS, CDR2 YYNGEE, per germline. This CDR3 has 14 amino acids. CDR3 coding DNA: TGTGCCAGCAGCGTCGGACTAGTTGGAGAGACCCAGTACTTC. It encodes CASSVGLVGETQYF.

This chain links TRBV13 with TRBJ2-5; perhaps TRBD2 as D (5 bases). V gave up 0 bases and J gave up 1 base, with 15 bases separating them. The germline V gene encodes CDR1 PRHDT and CDR2 FYEKMQ (reference sequence). The CDR3 spans 17 residues. CDR3 nucleotides: TGTGCCAGCAGCTTAGGGGCCCGGCGGCTAGCCCAAGAGACCCAGTACTTC. Protein: CASSLGARRLAQETQYF. Looking up the rest from reference TRBV13 and TRBJ2-5 gives the full variable domain: AAGVIQSPRHLIKEKRETATLKCYPIPRHDTVYWYQQGPGQDPQFLISFYEKMQSDKGSIPDRFSAQQFSDYHSELNMSSLELGDSALYFCASSLGARRLAQETQYFGPGTRLLVL.

This clone was detected once. The V and J genes are TRBV4-2 and TRBJ2-3, with a possible D match to TRBD1 (6 bases). The CDR3 consists of 18 residues. Germline CDR1 reads LGHNA; CDR2 reads YNFKEQ. V lost 3 bases and J lost 5, with 24 bases in between. The CDR3 protein is CASSQMLRDNLVGDTQYF. CDR3 sequence (DNA): TGTGCCAGCAGCCAGATGCTACGGGACAACCTTGTAGGAGATACGCAGTATTTT.

This chain connects TRBV30 to TRBJ2-7, with TRBD1 as a possible D gene (6 bases). Germline V gene lookup returns CDR1 GTSNPN and CDR2 SVGIG (reference sequence). The ends were cut back, 2 bases at V and 0 bases at J, with 14 bases in the middle. The CDR3 has 15 residues. The CDR3 region is CAWSPPDSLSYEQYF. CDR3 bases: TGTGCCTGGAGTCCCCCGGACAGCCTCTCCTACGAGCAGTACTTC.

This clone was seen a handful of times. The rearrangement uses TRBV7-9 and TRBJ2-2, with a weak D call TRBD2 (6 bases). With 11 bases removed from V and 2 bases from J, the gap between germline ends came to 12 bases. This CDR3 region has 13 residues. The germline gives CDR1 SEHNR, CDR2 FQNEAQ (reference sequence). Here the CDR3 reads CAYDGGNTGELFF. For the CDR3, the DNA is TGTGCCTACGACGGGGGTAACACCGGGGAGCTGTTTTTT. The variable domain in full, with the rest retrieved from reference TRBV7-9 and TRBJ2-2, is DTGVSQNPRHKITKRGQNVTFRCDPISEHNRLYWYRQTLGQGPEFLTYFQNEAQLEKSRLLSDRFSAERPKGSFSTLEIQRTEQGDSAMYLCAYDGGNTGELFFGEGSRLTVL.

In this sample, this clone turned up a few times. CDR3 nucleotides: TGTGCCAGCAGCTCCGATCCGGGACTAGCGGTGGTTGATGAGCAGTTCTTC. Protein: CASSSDPGLAVVDEQFF. The chain carries TRBV7-3 and TRBJ2-1; 11 positions match TRBD2. The CDR3 length is 17 residues. The V and J ends lost 4 bases and 8 bases, in that order; junction bases with no gene match: 13. CDR1 and CDR2 from the germline V gene are SGHTA and FQGTGA.

V gene TRBV7-9 combines with J gene TRBJ1-2, with D uncertain. V dropped 1 base and J dropped 4 bases, with 7 bases sitting between them. The CDR3 consists of 13 residues. CDR1 and CDR2 from the germline V gene are SEHNR and FQNEAQ (reference sequence). The DNA of the CDR3 is TGTGCCAGCAGCTTAGTTGGCTCCTATGGCTACACCTTC. Translating it yields CASSLVGSYGYTF.

The chain carries TRBV4-3 and TRBJ2-7, with TRBD1 identical over 9 bases. The germline CDR1 and CDR2 sequences are LGHNA and YSLEER. CDR3 length: 15 residues. Losses at the gene ends were 1 base for V and 5 bases for J; bases not matched to a gene: 6. The CDR3: CASSQAGTGNNEQYF. CDR3 DNA sequence: TGCGCCAGCAGCCAAGCGGGGACAGGGAATAACGAGCAGTACTTC.

The genes are TRBV2 and TRBJ2-2; 8 bases are shared with TRBD2. The germline V gene encodes CDR1 SNHLY and CDR2 FYNNEI. This CDR3 has 15 amino acids. J gave up 2 bases and V 6 bases, and 5 bases lay outside the gene matches. CDR3 in amino acids: CASRETSGNTGELFF. CDR3 bases: TGTGCCAGCAGGGAAACTAGCGGCAACACCGGGGAGCTGTTTTTT.

The V and J genes are TRBV6-6 and TRBJ2-7; a weak D match, TRBD2 (6 bases). This CDR3 is 14 amino acids long. Germline loops: CDR1 MNHNY, CDR2 SVGAGI (reference sequence). The V gene lost 6 bases and the J gene lost 5 bases, with 17 bases spanning the gap. The CDR3 region is CASSKGLTPHEQYF. DNA of the CDR3: TGTGCCAGCAGCAAGGGACTCACCCCTCACGAGCAGTACTTC.

The chain carries TRBV19 and TRBJ1-1, with 8 bases lining up with TRBD1. The ends lost 9 bases at V and 7 bases at J; junction bases unmatched: 7. This CDR3 contains 12 residues. Germline CDR1 is LNHDA and CDR2 is SQIVND (reference sequence). The CDR3 region is CASYRGWDEAFF. The DNA for the CDR3 is TGTGCCAGCTACAGGGGGTGGGATGAAGCTTTCTTT.

There are a few counts of this clone. This chain's CDR3 is CASSWALAQGRNEQFF. CDR3 nucleotides: TGTGCCAGCAGTTGGGCACTAGCTCAAGGGAGGAATGAGCAGTTCTTC. The chain has TRBV6-5 and TRBJ2-1, with D possibly TRBD2 on 6 matching bases. V was clipped by 4 bases and J by 7 bases, with 20 bases between them. Germline CDR1 reads MNHEY; CDR2 reads SVGAGI. This CDR3 has 16 residues.

This rearrangement joins TRBV7-2 to TRBJ1-2; D perhaps matches TRBD1 (6 bases). Deletions cut 5 bases from V and 1 base from J, with 11 bases between. The germline CDR1 and CDR2 sequences are SGHTA and FQGNSA. The CDR3 has 14 residues. The CDR3 bases are TGTGCCAGCAGCCCCGGACAGCTTAACTATGGCTACACCTTC. This translates into CASSPGQLNYGYTF.

The chain uses TRBV7-9 and TRBJ2-1, with 11 bases that match TRBD1. The CDR3 is 14 amino acids. The trim removed 6 bases at V and 7 bases at J, leaving 5 bases unmatched. The germline gives CDR1 SEHNR, CDR2 FQNEAQ (reference sequence). In DNA, the CDR3 is TGTGCCAGCAGACCGGGACAGGGGGAGAATGAGCAGTTCTTC. Encoded protein: CASRPGQGENEQFF.

This clone has just one count. The chain links TRBV6-4 to TRBJ2-2; D is possibly TRBD2 (6 bases). V was cut by 0 bases and J by 6 bases, with 14 bases left in between. CDR3 size: 16 residues. The germline V gene encodes CDR1 MRHNA and CDR2 SNTAGT. The CDR3 protein is CASSDSRRDKAGELFF. CDR3 bases: TGTGCCAGCAGTGACTCGAGGAGGGATAAGGCCGGGGAGCTGTTTTTT.